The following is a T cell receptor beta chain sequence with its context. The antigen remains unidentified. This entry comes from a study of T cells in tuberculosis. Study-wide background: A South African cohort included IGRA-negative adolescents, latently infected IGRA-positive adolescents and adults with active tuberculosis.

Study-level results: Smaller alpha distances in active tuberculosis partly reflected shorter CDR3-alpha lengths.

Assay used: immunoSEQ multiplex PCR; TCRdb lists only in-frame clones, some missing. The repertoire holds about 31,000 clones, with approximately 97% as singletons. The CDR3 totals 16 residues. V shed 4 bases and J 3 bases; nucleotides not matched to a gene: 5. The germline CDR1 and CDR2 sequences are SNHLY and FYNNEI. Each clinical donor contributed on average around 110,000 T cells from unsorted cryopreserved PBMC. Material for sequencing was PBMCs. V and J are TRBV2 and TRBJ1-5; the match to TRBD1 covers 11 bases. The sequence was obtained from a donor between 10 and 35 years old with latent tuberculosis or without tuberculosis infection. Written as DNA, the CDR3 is TGTGCCAGCAGTGGGACAGGGGGCCTCTTCAATCAGCCCCAGCATTTT. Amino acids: CASSGTGGLFNQPQHF.